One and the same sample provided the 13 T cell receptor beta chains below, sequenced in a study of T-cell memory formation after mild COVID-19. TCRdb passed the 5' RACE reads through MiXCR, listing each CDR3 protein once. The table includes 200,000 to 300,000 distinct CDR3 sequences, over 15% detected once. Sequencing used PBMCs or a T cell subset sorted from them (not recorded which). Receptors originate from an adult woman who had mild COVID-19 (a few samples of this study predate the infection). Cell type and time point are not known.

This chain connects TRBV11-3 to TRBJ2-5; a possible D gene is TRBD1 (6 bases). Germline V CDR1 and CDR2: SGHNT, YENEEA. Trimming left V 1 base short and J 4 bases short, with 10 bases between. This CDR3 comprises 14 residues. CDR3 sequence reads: CASSLASRGETQYF. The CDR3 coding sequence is TGTGCCAGCAGCTTAGCTAGCAGGGGAGAGACCCAGTACTTC.

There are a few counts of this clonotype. Written as DNA, the CDR3 is TGTGCCATCAGTGAGTACAGGGACGCGGGGAATGAGCAGTTCTTC. Protein product: CAISEYRDAGNEQFF. V usage is TRBV10-3 and J usage is TRBJ2-1; D might be TRBD1 or TRBD2, each matching 6 bases. V lost 1 base and J lost 7, with 14 bases in between. The CDR3 contains 15 residues. Germline CDR1 ENHRY, CDR2 SYGVKD.

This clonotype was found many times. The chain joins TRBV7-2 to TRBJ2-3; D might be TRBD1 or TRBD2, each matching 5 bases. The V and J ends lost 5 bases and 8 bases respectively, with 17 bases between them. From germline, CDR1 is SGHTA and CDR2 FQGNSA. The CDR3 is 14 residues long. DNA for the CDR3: TGTGCCAGCAGCCTCAGGGACGCGAGGGTTACGCAGTATTTT. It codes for CASSLRDARVTQYF.

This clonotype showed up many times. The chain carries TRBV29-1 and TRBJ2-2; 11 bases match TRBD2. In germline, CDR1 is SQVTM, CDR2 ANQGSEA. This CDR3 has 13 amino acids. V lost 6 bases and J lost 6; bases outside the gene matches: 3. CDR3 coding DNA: TGCAGCGTCACTAGCGGGAGTTCCGGGGAGCTGTTTTTT. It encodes CSVTSGSSGELFF.

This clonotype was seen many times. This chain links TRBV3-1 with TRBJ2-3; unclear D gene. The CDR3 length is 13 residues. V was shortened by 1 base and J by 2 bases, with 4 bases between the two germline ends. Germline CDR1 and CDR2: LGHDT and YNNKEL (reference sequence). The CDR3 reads CASSQGNTDTQYF. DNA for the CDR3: TGTGCCAGCAGCCAAGGCAACACAGATACGCAGTATTTT.

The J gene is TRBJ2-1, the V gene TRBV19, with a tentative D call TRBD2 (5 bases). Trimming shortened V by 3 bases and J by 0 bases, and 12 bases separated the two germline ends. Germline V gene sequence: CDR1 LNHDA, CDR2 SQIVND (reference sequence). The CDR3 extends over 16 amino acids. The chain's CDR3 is CASSIVLGSSYNEQFF. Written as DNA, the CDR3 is TGTGCCAGTAGTATTGTTCTGGGGAGCTCCTACAATGAGCAGTTCTTC.

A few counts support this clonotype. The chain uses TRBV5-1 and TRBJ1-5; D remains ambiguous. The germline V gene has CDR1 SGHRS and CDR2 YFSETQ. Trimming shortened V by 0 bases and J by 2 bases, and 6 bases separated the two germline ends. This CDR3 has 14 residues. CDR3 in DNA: TGCGCCAGCAGCTTGGTTCCAGGCAATCAGCCCCAGCATTTT. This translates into CASSLVPGNQPQHF.

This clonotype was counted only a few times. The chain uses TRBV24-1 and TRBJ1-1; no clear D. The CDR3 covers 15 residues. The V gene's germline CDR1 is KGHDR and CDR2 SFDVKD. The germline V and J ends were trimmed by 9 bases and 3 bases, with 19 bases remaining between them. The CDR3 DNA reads TGTGCCACCTCCTCATCAGGAGGGTCGGACACTGAAGCTTTCTTT. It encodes CATSSSGGSDTEAFF.

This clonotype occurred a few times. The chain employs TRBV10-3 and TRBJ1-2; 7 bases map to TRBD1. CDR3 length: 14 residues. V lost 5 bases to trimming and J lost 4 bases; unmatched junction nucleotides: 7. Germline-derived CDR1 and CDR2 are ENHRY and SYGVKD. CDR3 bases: TGTGCCATCAGTTCAGGGACAGACACCTATGGCTACACCTTC. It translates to CAISSGTDTYGYTF.

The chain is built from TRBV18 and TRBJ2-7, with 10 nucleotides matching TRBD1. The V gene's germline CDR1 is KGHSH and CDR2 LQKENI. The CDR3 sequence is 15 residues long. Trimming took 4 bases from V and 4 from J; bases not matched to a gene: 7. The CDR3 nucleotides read TGTGCCAGCTCACTCCGGGACAGGGGAGAATACGAGCAGTACTTC. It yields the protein CASSLRDRGEYEQYF.

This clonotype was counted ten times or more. CDR3 bases: TGCGCCAGCAGCCCCGGACAGGGGGCGGTGGAGACCCAGTACTTC. Its protein product is CASSPGQGAVETQYF. The chain carries TRBV5-1 and TRBJ2-5, with 11 bases lining up with TRBD1. With 4 bases clipped from V and 5 bases from J, the junction kept 7 bases outside the gene matches. This CDR3 is 15 amino acids long. Germline lookup yields CDR1 SGHRS and CDR2 YFSETQ.

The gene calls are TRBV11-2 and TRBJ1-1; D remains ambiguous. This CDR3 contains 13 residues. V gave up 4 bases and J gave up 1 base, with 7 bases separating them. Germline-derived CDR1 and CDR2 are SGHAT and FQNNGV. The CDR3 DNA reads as TGTGCCAGCAGCTACACGAAGAACACTGAAGCTTTCTTT. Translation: CASSYTKNTEAFF.

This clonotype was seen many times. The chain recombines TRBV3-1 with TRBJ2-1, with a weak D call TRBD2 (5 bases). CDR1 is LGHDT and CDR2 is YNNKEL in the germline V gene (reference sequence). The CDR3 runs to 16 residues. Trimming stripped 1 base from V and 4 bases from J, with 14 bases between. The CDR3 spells CASSQGLLAGYNEQFF. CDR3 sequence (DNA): TGTGCCAGCAGCCAAGGTCTTCTAGCCGGGTACAATGAGCAGTTCTTC.